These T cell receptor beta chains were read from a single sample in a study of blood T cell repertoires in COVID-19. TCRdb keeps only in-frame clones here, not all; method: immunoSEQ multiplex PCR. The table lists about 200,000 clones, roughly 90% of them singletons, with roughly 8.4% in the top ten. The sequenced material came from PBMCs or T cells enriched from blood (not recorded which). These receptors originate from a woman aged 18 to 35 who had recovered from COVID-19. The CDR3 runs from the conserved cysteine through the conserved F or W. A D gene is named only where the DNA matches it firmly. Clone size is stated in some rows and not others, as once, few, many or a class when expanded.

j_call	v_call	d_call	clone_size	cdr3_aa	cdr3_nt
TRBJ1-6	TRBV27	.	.	CASSYRVRSNSPLHF	TGTGCCAGCAGTTACAGGGTGAGGTCGAATTCACCCCTCCACTTT
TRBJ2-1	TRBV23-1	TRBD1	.	CASSQLAGTGDWRGYNEQFF	TGCGCCAGCAGTCAATTGGCCGGGACAGGGGACTGGCGGGGGTACAATGAGCAGTTCTTC
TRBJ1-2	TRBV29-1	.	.	CSVTRANYGYTF	TGCAGCGTTACCCGAGCTAACTATGGCTACACCTTC
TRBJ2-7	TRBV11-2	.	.	CASSHVSGFGEQYF	TGTGCCAGCAGCCACGTTTCCGGGTTTGGCGAGCAGTACTTC
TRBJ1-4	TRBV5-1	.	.	CASSDYRGGEEKLFF	TGCGCCAGCAGCGATTACCGGGGGGGCGAGGAAAAACTGTTTTTT
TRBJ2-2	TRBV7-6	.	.	CASSLRRQTNTGELFF	TGTGCCAGCAGCTTACGGCGACAGACGAACACCGGGGAGCTGTTTTTT
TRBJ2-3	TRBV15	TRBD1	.	CATRTDRESDTQYF	TGTGCCACCAGAACGGACAGGGAGTCAGATACGCAGTATTTT
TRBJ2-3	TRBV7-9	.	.	CASSHRGTSGASTDTQYF	TGTGCCAGCAGCCACAGGGGAACTTCGGGGGCCAGCACAGATACGCAGTATTTT
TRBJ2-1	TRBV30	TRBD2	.	CAWSAGLAGVNEQFF	TGTGCCTGGAGTGCGGGACTAGCGGGGGTCAATGAGCAGTTCTTC
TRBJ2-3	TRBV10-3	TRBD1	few	CAISEGQGAKDTQYF	TGTGCCATCAGTGAGGGACAGGGGGCGAAAGATACGCAGTATTTT
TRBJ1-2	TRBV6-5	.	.	CASNPGNDYGYTF	TGTGCCAGCAACCCGGGAAATGACTATGGCTACACCTTC
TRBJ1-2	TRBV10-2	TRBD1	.	CASSEFDRDGYTF	TGCGCCAGCAGTGAGTTCGACAGGGACGGCTACACCTTC
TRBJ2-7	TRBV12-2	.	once	CASRLAGTSGDYEQYF	TGTGCAAGTCGCTTAGCAGGGACTAGCGGAGACTACGAGCAGTACTTC
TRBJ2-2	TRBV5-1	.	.	CASSLALGTNTGELFF	TGCGCCAGCAGCTTGGCACTAGGGACGAACACCGGGGAGCTGTTTTTT
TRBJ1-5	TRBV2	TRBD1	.	CASSKDRGNQPQHF	TGTGCCAGCAGTAAGGACAGGGGCAATCAGCCCCAGCATTTT
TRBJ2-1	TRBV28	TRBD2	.	CASSLEGEGGYEQFF	TGTGCCAGCAGTTTAGAAGGGGAGGGTGGGTATGAGCAGTTCTTC
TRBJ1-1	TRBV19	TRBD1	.	CASSSPGTGLGWWSAEAFF	TGTGCCAGTAGCTCTCCCGGGACAGGGCTTGGATGGTGGAGCGCTGAAGCTTTCTTT
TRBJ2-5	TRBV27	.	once	CASSFSGTHKETQYF	TGTGCCAGCAGTTTCTCCGGGACACACAAAGAGACCCAGTACTTC
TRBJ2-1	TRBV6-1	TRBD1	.	CASSETRRLQGAQGLFNEQFF	TGTGCCAGCAGTGAAACCCGGCGCCTGCAGGGGGCGCAGGGATTATTCAATGAGCAGTTCTTC
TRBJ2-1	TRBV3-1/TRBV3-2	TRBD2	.	CASSQAGLVTNEQFF	TGTGCCAGCAGCCAAGCGGGACTAGTAACCAATGAGCAGTTCTTC
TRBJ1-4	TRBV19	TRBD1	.	CASSIGGQFNEKLFF	TGTGCCAGTAGTATAGGGGGACAGTTTAATGAAAAACTGTTTTTT
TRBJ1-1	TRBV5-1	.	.	CASSLGVEGTEAFF	TGCGCCAGCAGCCTGGGGGTAGAGGGCACTGAAGCTTTCTTT
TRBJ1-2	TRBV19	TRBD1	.	CASSSGTGHTSGYTF	TGTGCCAGTAGTTCAGGGACAGGACATACTTCTGGCTACACCTTC
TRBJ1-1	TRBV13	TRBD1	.	CASSPTGRGVRDTEAFF	TGTGCCAGCAGCCCGACAGGGCGCGGTGTGAGGGACACTGAAGCTTTCTTT
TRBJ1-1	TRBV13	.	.	CASSPRAAGLAVEAFF	TGTGCCAGCAGCCCCAGAGCTGCAGGGTTAGCGGTTGAAGCTTTCTTT
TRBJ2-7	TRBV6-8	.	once	CASRLPGGSYEQYF	TGTGCCAGCAGACTTCCCGGAGGGTCGTACGAGCAGTACTTC
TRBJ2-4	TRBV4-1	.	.	CASSQSWGADLNIQYF	TGCGCCAGCAGCCAATCTTGGGGCGCGGATCTAAACATTCAGTACTTC
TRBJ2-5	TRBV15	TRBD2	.	CATRGLAGLPFWETQYF	TGTGCCACCAGAGGACTAGCGGGACTACCCTTTTGGGAGACCCAGTACTTC
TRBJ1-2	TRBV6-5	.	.	CASSPQGYGYTF	TGTGCCAGCAGTCCCCAGGGGTATGGCTACACCTTC
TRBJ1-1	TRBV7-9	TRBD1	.	CASSLGTGRDTEAFF	TGTGCCAGCAGCTTAGGGACAGGGCGGGATACTGAAGCTTTCTTT
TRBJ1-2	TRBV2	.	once	CASSQDGYTF	TGTGCCAGCAGTCAGGATGGCTACACCTTC
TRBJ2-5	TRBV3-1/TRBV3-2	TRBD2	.	CASSQWTSGDHQETQYF	TGTGCCAGCAGCCAGTGGACTAGCGGGGATCACCAAGAGACCCAGTACTTC
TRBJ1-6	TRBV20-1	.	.	CSASSQEGDNSPLHF	TGCAGTGCTAGTTCACAGGAAGGGGATAATTCACCCCTCCACTTT
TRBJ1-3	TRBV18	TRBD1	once	CASSPVKGAGGNTIYF	TGTGCCAGCTCACCAGTGAAGGGGGCTGGTGGAAACACCATATATTTT
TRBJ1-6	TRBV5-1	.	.	CASSFRRGNSPLHF	TGCGCCAGCAGCTTCCGAAGGGGTAATTCACCCCTCCACTTT
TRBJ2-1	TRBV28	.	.	CASVVKGGEQFF	TGTGCCAGCGTAGTCAAGGGGGGGGAGCAGTTCTTC
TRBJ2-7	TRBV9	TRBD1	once	CASSPLGTGTYEQYF	TGTGCCAGCAGCCCCTTGGGGACAGGGACCTACGAGCAGTACTTC
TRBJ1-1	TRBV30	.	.	CAWSGVVNTEAFF	TGTGCCTGGAGCGGGGTCGTGAACACTGAAGCTTTCTTT
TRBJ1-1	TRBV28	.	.	CATAVQWTTNTEAFF	TGTGCCACCGCCGTTCAGTGGACAACGAACACTGAAGCTTTCTTT
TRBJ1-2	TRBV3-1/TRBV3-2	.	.	CASSPEGRLYGYTF	TGTGCCAGCAGCCCGGAGGGACGGCTATATGGCTACACCTTC
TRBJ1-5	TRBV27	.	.	CPGIPRSNQPQHF	TGCCCAGGAATACCTCGGAGCAATCAGCCCCAGCATTTT
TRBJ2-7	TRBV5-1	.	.	CASSFSAGPYEQYF	TGCGCCAGCAGCTTTTCAGCGGGTCCCTACGAGCAGTACTTC
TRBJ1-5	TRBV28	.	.	CASSLLNQPQHF	TGTGCCAGCAGCCTCTTAAATCAGCCCCAGCATTTT
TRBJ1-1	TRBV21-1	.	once	CASSKVLGAAFF	TGTGCCAGCAGCAAAGTGCTGGGGGCGGCTTTCTTT
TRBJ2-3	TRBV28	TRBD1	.	CASTMTGGLTDTQYF	TGTGCCAGCACAATGACAGGGGGCCTCACAGATACGCAGTATTTT
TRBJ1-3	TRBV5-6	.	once	CASSFLSASSGNTIYF	TGTGCCAGCAGCTTCTTAAGCGCTAGCTCTGGAAACACCATATATTTT
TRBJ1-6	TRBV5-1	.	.	CASKLDGSSYNSPLHF	TGCGCCAGCAAACTGGACGGGAGCTCCTATAATTCACCCCTCCACTTT
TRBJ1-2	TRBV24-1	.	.	CATSEAAADLYGYTF	TGTGCCACCAGTGAGGCGGCGGCAGACCTCTATGGCTACACCTTC